Listed below are T cell receptor beta chains from one sample, sequenced in a study of PD-1 blockade in classical Hodgkin lymphoma. TCRdb's copy holds only in-frame clones and misses some; the assay was immunoSEQ multiplex PCR. The sample has tens of thousands of clones, over 70% seen once; the top ten hold about a fifth. The specimen was peripheral blood mononuclear cells (PBMCs), collected before the fourth cycle of nivolumab. The source of these receptors is a human donor with classical Hodgkin lymphoma. CDR3s include the opening cysteine and the closing phenylalanine or tryptophan. Each record gives: clone size, D gene, J gene, V gene, CDR3 DNA, CDR3 protein. The D gene is left open where the match is weak. Not every row has a clone size; where given, it reads once, few, many or a size class.

>-|-|TRBJ2-7|TRBV11-2
TGTGCCAGCAGCTCCTCTGGGGGAGCGTACTTC
CASSSSGGAYF
>once|-|TRBJ2-1|TRBV12-5
TGTGCTAGTGGTTTGTCCCGGACTGCCAATGAGCAGTTCTTC
CASGLSRTANEQFF
>-|TRBD1|TRBJ2-2|TRBV12-5
TGTGCTAGTCAGGGGACAGATAATATTTTTAACACCGGGGAGCTGTTTTTT
CASQGTDNIFNTGELFF
>-|TRBD1|TRBJ1-2|TRBV5-6
TGTGCCAGCAGCTTGGATTTGGGACAGGGGGTCTATGGCTACACCTTC
CASSLDLGQGVYGYTF
>-|TRBD1|TRBJ2-4|TRBV7-8
TGTGCCAGCAGCCCCCGGACAGGGGGCGAAGCCAAAAACATTCAGTACTTC
CASSPRTGGEAKNIQYF
>-|-|TRBJ1-1|TRBV27
TGTGCCAGCAGTTTACGAGGGAGCACTGAAGCTTTCTTT
CASSLRGSTEAFF
>-|-|TRBJ1-3|TRBV6-5
TGTGCCAGCAGTTACTCTAAGACGGGTGGAAACACCATATATTTT
CASSYSKTGGNTIYF
>-|TRBD1|TRBJ1-4|TRBV5-5
TGTGCCAGCAGCAGGGACAGGGTGTTTTATGAAAAACTGTTTTTT
CASSRDRVFYEKLFF
>-|TRBD1|TRBJ2-5|TRBV5-6
TGTGCCAGCAGCACCCCTACAGGGGGAGAGACCCAGTACTTC
CASSTPTGGETQYF
>-|-|TRBJ2-5|TRBV5-1
TGCGCCAGCAGCTCCCAACAGGGAGAAGAGACCCAGTACTTC
CASSSQQGEETQYF
>-|TRBD1|TRBJ2-7|TRBV7-8
TGTGCCAGCAGCGCCTGGGCTCAGGGGGTTTGGAACGAGCAGTACTTC
CASSAWAQGVWNEQYF
>-|-|TRBJ2-7|TRBV27
TGTGCCAGCAGTTTATCAGGGTCCGGGAACTACGAGCAGTACTTC
CASSLSGSGNYEQYF
>-|-|TRBJ2-3|TRBV7-9
TGTGCCAGCAGCTTAGCGGTGGGGCACACAGATACGCAGTATTTT
CASSLAVGHTDTQYF
>-|-|TRBJ2-3|TRBV6-1
TGTGCCAGCAGTGAACTAACTAGTCTCGGAGATACGCAGTATTTT
CASSELTSLGDTQYF
>-|TRBD1|TRBJ1-1|TRBV2
TGTGCCAGCAGAACACAGGGGATTAACACTGAAGCTTTCTTT
CASRTQGINTEAFF
>-|TRBD2|TRBJ2-3|TRBV6-5
TGTGCCAGCAGGGAACTAGCGGAGGGCACAGATACGCAGTATTTT
CASRELAEGTDTQYF
>-|-|TRBJ2-7|TRBV30
TGTGCCTGGAGGGAACCGGGGCCCCTCCGGCCCTACGAGCAGTACTTC
CAWREPGPLRPYEQYF
>-|-|TRBJ1-5|TRBV28
TGTGCCAGCAGTTCCGGACAGTCTCACCAGCCCCAGCATTTT
CASSSGQSHQPQHF
>once|-|TRBJ1-2|TRBV7-2
TGTGCCAGCAGCCCTGCGGCGGTTTTTCCGCTGAACTATGGCTACACCTTC
CASSPAAVFPLNYGYTF
>-|TRBD2|TRBJ2-5|TRBV7-9
TGTGCCAGCAGCCGCGTAGCGGGAGCTGGGGAAGAGACCCAGTACTTC
CASSRVAGAGEETQYF
>-|TRBD1|TRBJ2-5|TRBV5-4
TGTGCCAGCAGCTTAAAGGGGGCGGAGACCCAGTACTTC
CASSLKGAETQYF
>-|-|TRBJ2-7|TRBV28
TGTGCCAGCATGGTTCAGAAGATGAGGACCTACGAGCAGTACTTC
CASMVQKMRTYEQYF
>few|-|TRBJ2-1|TRBV5-4
TGTGCCAGCAGCTTGGCCCAGATCAATGAGCAGTTCTTC
CASSLAQINEQFF
>-|-|TRBJ1-5|TRBV19
TGTGCCAGTAGTATAGATAGCTACCGGCTACCCCAGCATTTT
CASSIDSYRLPQHF
>-|-|TRBJ1-2|TRBV28
TGTGCCAGCGGGTGGAGGAATTCTGCCTATGGCTACACCTTC
CASGWRNSAYGYTF
>few|-|TRBJ1-5|TRBV30
TGTGCCTGGGCAACGTCTTATAGCAATCAGCCCCAGCATTTT
CAWATSYSNQPQHF
>few|-|TRBJ1-4|TRBV7-2
TGTGCCAGCAGCTTAGGTACAGGGAATGAAAAACTGTTTTTT
CASSLGTGNEKLFF
>-|-|TRBJ1-1|TRBV9
TGTGCCAGCAGCGTAGGTAGGGGCAGGATGAACACTGAAGCTTTCTTT
CASSVGRGRMNTEAFF
>-|-|TRBJ1-5|TRBV6-6
TGTGCCAGCAAGGACGGAAACAATCAGCCCCAGCATTTT
CASKDGNNQPQHF
>-|TRBD2|TRBJ2-1|TRBV4-2
TGTGCCAGCAGCCAAGATGGGGGAGGGCCCCCTTACAATGAGCAGTTCTTC
CASSQDGGGPPYNEQFF
>-|-|TRBJ1-5|TRBV21-1
TGTGCCAGCAGCAAAGCCATTACTAACAGTGACTATAGCAATCAGCCCCAGCATTTT
CASSKAITNSDYSNQPQHF
>once|-|TRBJ2-5|TRBV7-7
TGTGCTAGCAGCTTGAGTGGCAAGGAGACCCAGTACTTC
CASSLSGKETQYF
>-|-|TRBJ1-2|TRBV7-2
TGTGCCAGCAGCTGGGGGGCAGGGCAAGGCTACACCTTC
CASSWGAGQGYTF
>few|-|TRBJ1-1|TRBV6-1
TGTGCCAGCAGTGAATACGAAAGGAGTGGGGTTACCACTGAAGCTTTCTTT
CASSEYERSGVTTEAFF
>-|-|TRBJ2-5|TRBV6-5
TGTGCCAGCAGCCCAGGGGTCTCGGGTCAAGAGACCCAGTACTTC
CASSPGVSGQETQYF
>few|-|TRBJ2-2|TRBV7-2
TGTGCCAGCAGCCCAGTCCAGGGGCAACCCGGGGAGCTGTTTTTT
CASSPVQGQPGELFF
>-|TRBD2|TRBJ2-1|TRBV30
TGTGCCTGGGCCCAGCGGGAGGGGAATGAGCAGTTCTTC
CAWAQREGNEQFF
>-|-|TRBJ1-1|TRBV9
TGTGCCAGCAGCGTAGAGGCAGGGTACACTGAAGCTTTCTTT
CASSVEAGYTEAFF
>-|-|TRBJ2-1|TRBV6-1
TGTGCCGGGTCCAGGGCCTCCTACAATGAGCAGTTCTTC
CAGSRASYNEQFF
>-|-|TRBJ1-1|TRBV6-6
TGTGCCAGCAGTTACTCGGAAGGGTTGAACACTGAAGCTTTCTTT
CASSYSEGLNTEAFF
>-|-|TRBJ2-7|TRBV19
TGTGCCAGTAGTCACCAGCGTACAACCTACGAGCAGTACTTC
CASSHQRTTYEQYF
>-|-|TRBJ2-7|TRBV28
TGTGCCAGCAGTAGCCACAGGGAACCCGGTGATGAGCAGTACTTC
CASSSHREPGDEQYF
>-|-|TRBJ1-2|TRBV19
TGTGCCAGTAGGAACCGGGGGAGGAGGGGCTACACCTTC
CASRNRGRRGYTF
>-|-|TRBJ1-1|TRBV2
TGTGCCAGCAGTGAAGTCACACCAAACACTGAAGCTTTCTTT
CASSEVTPNTEAFF
>few|-|TRBJ1-2|TRBV2
TGTGCCAGTGTAGACTATGGCTACACCTTC
CASVDYGYTF
>-|TRBD2|TRBJ2-4|TRBV4-2
TGTGCCAGCAGCCAAGATTTAGCGGGAGGGTCTGGAGCCAAAAACATTCAGTACTTC
CASSQDLAGGSGAKNIQYF
>-|-|TRBJ1-1|TRBV2
TGTGCCAGCATTCGGGGGAGGGTAACTGAAGCTTTCTTT
CASIRGRVTEAFF
>-|-|TRBJ2-7|TRBV7-9
TGTGCCAGCAGCTTAGCCCTGGTCGGGGAGCAGTACTTC
CASSLALVGEQYF
>-|TRBD2|TRBJ2-1|TRBV4-1
TGCGCCAGCAGCCAAGATCAGTTTGCGGGGGTTTTAAATGAGCAGTTCTTC
CASSQDQFAGVLNEQFF
>-|TRBD1|TRBJ1-2|TRBV11-3
TGTGCCAGCAGCTTACTTACAGGGGGCGGTTATGGCTACACCTTC
CASSLLTGGGYGYTF
>-|-|TRBJ2-1|TRBV19
TGTGCCAGTAGTATGGGGGAGTGGCGAAATGAGCAGTTCTTC
CASSMGEWRNEQFF
>-|-|TRBJ2-3|TRBV9
TGTGCCAGCAGCGTATCGCAGGGCGCAGATACGCAGTATTTT
CASSVSQGADTQYF
>once|TRBD1|TRBJ1-1|TRBV30
TGTGCCTGGAGCCGACAGGGCTGGATGAACACTGAAGCTTTCTTT
CAWSRQGWMNTEAFF
>few|TRBD1|TRBJ1-6|TRBV14
TGTGCCAGCAGCCAAGTAACCGGGACAGTCACTTCACCCCTCCACTTT
CASSQVTGTVTSPLHF
>-|TRBD2|TRBJ2-7|TRBV4-2
TGTGCCAGCAGCCGCCCGACTAGCGGGGGGGCCGTCGAGCAGTACTTC
CASSRPTSGGAVEQYF
>-|TRBD2|TRBJ2-7|TRBV6-1
TGTGCCTGCGCCTCTAGCGGGGGTTCCTACGAGCAGTACTTC
CACASSGGSYEQYF
>-|-|TRBJ1-2|TRBV10-2
TGCGCCAGCAGTGTTCGGGGCGACTATGGCTACACCTTC
CASSVRGDYGYTF
>-|-|TRBJ2-5|TRBV7-7
TGTGCCAGCAGCGACAGGGAGGGGGAGACCCAGTACTTC
CASSDREGETQYF
>-|-|TRBJ2-1|TRBV9
TGTGCCAGCAGCTTCTACGTCCACAATGAGCAGTTCTTC
CASSFYVHNEQFF
>-|TRBD1|TRBJ1-1|TRBV19
TGTGCCAGTAGTATAGGGGGACAGGCCACGAACACTGAAGCTTTCTTT
CASSIGGQATNTEAFF